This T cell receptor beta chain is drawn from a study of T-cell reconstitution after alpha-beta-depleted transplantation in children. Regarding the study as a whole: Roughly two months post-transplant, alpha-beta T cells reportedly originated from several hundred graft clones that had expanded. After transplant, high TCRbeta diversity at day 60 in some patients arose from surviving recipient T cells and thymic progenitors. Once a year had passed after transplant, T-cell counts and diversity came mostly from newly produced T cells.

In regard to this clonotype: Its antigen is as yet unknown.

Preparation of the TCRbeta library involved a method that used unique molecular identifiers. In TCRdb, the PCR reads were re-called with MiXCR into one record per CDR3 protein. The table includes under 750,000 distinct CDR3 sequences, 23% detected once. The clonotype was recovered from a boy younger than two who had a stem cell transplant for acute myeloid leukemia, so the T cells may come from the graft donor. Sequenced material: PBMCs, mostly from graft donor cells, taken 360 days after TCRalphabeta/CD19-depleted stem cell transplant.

The CDR3 DNA is TGTGCCAGCAGCTTAGTTGGCGGGGGGATCGCCTACGAGCAGTACTTC. As protein: CASSLVGGGIAYEQYF. The J gene is TRBJ2-7, the V gene TRBV7-2; TRBD2 matches 8 bases. Germline CDR1 and CDR2: SGHTA and FQGNSA. V was pared by 1 base and J by 2 bases, with 7 bases of the junction left unmatched. The CDR3 runs to 16 residues.